This note documents a single TCR beta chain sequence. The target antigen is unknown. CDR3 length equals 15 residues. V shed 3 bases, J shed 6 bases, and the junction held 9 bases outside the gene matches. Germline V gene lookup returns CDR1 MNHNS and CDR2 SASEGT. The repertoire was sequenced with immunoSEQ multiplex PCR; TCRdb's copy has only in-frame clones and lacks some. The table includes approximately 36,000 clones, approximately 82% detected once. The data belong to a study of glioma-infiltrating T cells after dendritic cell vaccination. For the study at large: Autologous tumor lysate was loaded overnight onto monocyte-derived dendritic cells grown seven days with IL-4 and GM-CSF. Points from the study as a whole: Few patients contributed both blood and tumor specimens.

Selection required adequate fresh-frozen tumor tissue plus more than two years' survival data. The input for sequencing was blood, taken before dendritic cell vaccination. The receptor comes from a human donor with glioblastoma. V and J are TRBV6-1 and TRBJ2-7, with 9 nucleotides matching TRBD1. CDR3 coding DNA: TGTGCCAGCAGTGATTATGGGACAGGGCTCGGCGAGCAGTACTTC. It codes for CASSDYGTGLGEQYF.